What follows describes a single TCR beta chain. Its antigen remains unidentified. Before sequencing took place, the ViraFEST assay used viral peptide pools to expand antigen-specific CD4+ T cells. Subsequent to a culture period of roughly 11 days, CD4+ T cells were isolated. Two doses of BNT162b2 or mRNA-1273 vaccine were administered to participants. V was shortened by 3 bases and J by 1 base, with 15 bases between the two germline ends. The CDR3 contains 17 residues. Per the germline V gene, CDR1 is KGHDR and CDR2 is SFDVKD. The data are from a study of vaccination effects on CD4 cells after COVID-19. TCRdb keeps only in-frame clones here, not all; method: immunoSEQ multiplex PCR. The repertoire holds almost 70,000 clones, with roughly 81% as singletons.

The input for sequencing was CD4+ T cells from PBMCs cultured with HCoV-229E spike peptides, taken after COVID-19 vaccination. The J gene is TRBJ2-1, the V gene TRBV24-1, with a tentative D call TRBD1 (8 bases). This TCR derives from a human donor who received a COVID-19 vaccine. CDR3 bases: TGTGCCACCAGTGATATACCACAGGGGGGGTCCTACAATGAGCAGTTCTTC. Its translation: CATSDIPQGGSYNEQFF.